Listed here is a single T cell receptor beta chain. This entry is derived from a study of blood T cell repertoires in COVID-19. Overall study context: From the United States, Italy and Spain came samples of acute and convalescent COVID-19. PBMCs, B-cell-depleted T cells, or T cells provided the cDNA or gDNA that made up the material.

Germline-derived CDR1 and CDR2 are MDHEN and SYDVKM. Trimming removed 0 bases from V and 2 bases from J; junction bases left unmatched: 1. The CDR3 runs to 14 residues. Source study methods: Estimates of nucleated cell counts were drawn from the amplification of reference gene primers. The table came from immunoSEQ multiplex PCR; TCRdb's copy has only in-frame clones and leaves some out. The D gene and trimming were derived from the DNA, and the V and J assignments and clone size from that table. The sample yields a few hundred thousand clones, roughly 90% seen once. This receptor was obtained from a man in his 70s with acute or convalescent COVID-19. The specimen sequenced was peripheral blood. The V and J genes are TRBV28 and TRBJ2-7; 7 nucleotides match TRBD1. The CDR3 reads CASSLWDRTYEQYF. CDR3 DNA: TGTGCCAGCAGTTTATGGGACAGGACCTACGAGCAGTACTTC.